This entry features one TCR beta chain sequence. This entry is derived from a study of blood T cell repertoires in COVID-19. Background on the study: Samples representing acute and convalescent COVID-19 were sourced from the United States, Italy and Spain.

The participants were between about 18 and 100 years old and came from 24 US areas. Trimming removed 5 bases from V and 0 bases from J, with 23 bases in between. This CDR3 has 19 residues. Germline V CDR1 and CDR2: SGHVS, FQNEAQ. The method was immunoSEQ multiplex PCR; TCRdb's version includes in-frame clones alone and lacks a portion of them. This table has over 300,000 clones, 86% appearing once. V gene TRBV7-8 combines with J gene TRBJ1-5; D possibly corresponds to TRBD1 (6 bases). Sequenced material: PBMCs or T cells enriched from blood (not recorded which). This receptor was obtained from a woman between 18 and 30 years old who had recovered from COVID-19. The CDR3 DNA is TGTGCCAGCAGCCCCTCCACCAGATTAGGGGGTATTAGCAATCAGCCCCAGCATTTT. Its protein product is CASSPSTRLGGISNQPQHF.